The 4 T cell receptor beta chains below were found in one sample sequenced in a study of identical twins. TCRdb fed the 5' RACE reads into MiXCR, producing one record per CDR3 protein. The sample carries more than 1.5 million distinct CDR3 sequences, around 29% recorded once. The sequencing sample was made of cord blood. The receptors here all came from a newborn girl in good health.

This chain uses TRBV27 with TRBJ1-1, with 7 bases lining up with TRBD1. J was trimmed by 1 base and V by 3 bases; bases with no gene match: 5. Per germline, CDR1 MNHEY and CDR2 SMNVEV (reference sequence). This CDR3 is built from 15 residues. The CDR3 protein is CASSLWYRGNTEAFF. In nucleotides, the CDR3 is TGTGCCAGCAGTTTGTGGTACAGGGGGAACACTGAAGCTTTCTTT.

Only a few counts were recorded for this clonotype. The chain combines TRBV2 with TRBJ2-3; TRBD2 matches 7 bases. With V trimmed by 5 bases and J by 6 bases, 11 bases remained unmatched. CDR3 length: 15 residues. The germline gives CDR1 SNHLY, CDR2 FYNNEI. The DNA for the CDR3 is TGTGCCAGCAGTCGCGGACTAGAGGGTGGGGATACGCAGTATTTT. Its translation is CASSRGLEGGDTQYF. Variable domain in full (rest from reference TRBV2 and TRBJ2-3): EPEVTQTPSHQVTQMGQEVILRCVPISNHLYFYWYRQILGQKVEFLVSFYNNEISEKSEIFDDQFSVERPDGSNFTLKIRSTKLEDSAMYFCASSRGLEGGDTQYFGPGTRLTVL.

This clonotype occurred a few times. Written as DNA, the CDR3 is TGTGCCAGCAGTTTCCCGGACTCCATTGAGCAGTTCTTC. It specifies CASSFPDSIEQFF. This chain joins TRBV12-3 or TRBV12-4 and TRBJ2-1; TRBD2 might be the D (5 bases). V lost 3 bases, J lost 9 bases, and 12 bases lay in between. The CDR3 consists of 13 residues.

A single count supports this clonotype. This chain links TRBV6-1 with TRBJ1-2; TRBD1 agrees at 9 bases. Germline-derived CDR1 and CDR2 are MNHNS and SASEGT. With 1 base clipped from V and 5 bases from J, the junction kept 2 bases outside the gene matches. CDR3 length equals 14 residues. As DNA, the CDR3 is TGTGCCAGCAGTGAAGGGACAGGGGTTTATGGCTACACCTTC. Translating it yields CASSEGTGVYGYTF.